This T cell receptor beta chain was sequenced during a study of blood T cells in healthy people across ages. The CDR3 consists of 14 residues. V lost 7 bases to trimming and J lost 0 bases, with 12 bases between them. Germline V gene sequence: CDR1 MGHDK, CDR2 SYGVNS. Alongside a J-beta primer mix, a sample-barcoded 5' primer served in a second PCR lasting about 7 to 12 cycles. From the 5' RACE reads, TCRdb called clonotypes with MiXCR, one entry per CDR3 protein. The sample carries approximately 790,000 distinct CDR3 sequences, under 80% recorded once. A few counts support this clonotype. The receptor was isolated from a man aged 30 to 45 in good health. Specimen: blood. The J gene is TRBJ2-5, the V gene TRBV25-1; D is possibly TRBD2 (6 bases). The chain's CDR3 is CASTPGLHQETQYF. The DNA for the CDR3 is TGTGCCAGCACACCGGGACTCCACCAAGAGACCCAGTACTTC.